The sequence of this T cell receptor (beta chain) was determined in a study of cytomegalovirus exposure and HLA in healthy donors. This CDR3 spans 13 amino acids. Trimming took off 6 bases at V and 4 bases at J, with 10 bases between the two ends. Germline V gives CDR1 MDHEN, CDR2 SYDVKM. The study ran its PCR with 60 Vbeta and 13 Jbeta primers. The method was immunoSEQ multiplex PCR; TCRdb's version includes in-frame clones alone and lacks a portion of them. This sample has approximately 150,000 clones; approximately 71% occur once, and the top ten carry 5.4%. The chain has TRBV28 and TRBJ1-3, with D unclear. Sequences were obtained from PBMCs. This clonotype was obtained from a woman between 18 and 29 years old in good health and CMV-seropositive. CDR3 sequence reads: CASRVFRGNTIYF. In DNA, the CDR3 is TGTGCCAGCAGAGTCTTTAGAGGAAACACCATATATTTT.